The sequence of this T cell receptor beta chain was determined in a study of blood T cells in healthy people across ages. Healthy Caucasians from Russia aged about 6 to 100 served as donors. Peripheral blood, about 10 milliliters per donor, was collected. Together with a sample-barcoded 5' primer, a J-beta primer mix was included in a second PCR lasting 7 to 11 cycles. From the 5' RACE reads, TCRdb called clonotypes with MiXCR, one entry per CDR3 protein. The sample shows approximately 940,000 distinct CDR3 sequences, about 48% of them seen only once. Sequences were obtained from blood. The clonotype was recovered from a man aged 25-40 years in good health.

The CDR3 loop reads CASSVIAAYNEQFF. DNA for the CDR3: TGTGCCAGCAGTGTGATAGCGGCCTACAATGAGCAGTTCTTC. The genes are TRBV28 and TRBJ2-1, with a weak D call TRBD2 (6 bases). The CDR3 loop spans 14 amino acids. CDR1 MDHEN and CDR2 SYDVKM come from the germline V gene. V lost 5 bases and J lost 2, with 10 bases in between.